These 14 T cell receptor beta chains came from one sample sequenced in a study of CD8 T cells in ankylosing spondylitis. TCRdb fed the 5' RACE reads into MiXCR, producing one record per CDR3 protein. The sample lists 250,000 to 400,000 distinct CDR3 sequences, 11% occurring once. The specimen was blood, either unsorted or a sorted T cell fraction (not recorded which). These receptors were obtained from a female donor with ankylosing spondylitis or in good health (not recorded which).

The chain employs TRBV12-3 or TRBV12-4 and TRBJ1-6; D is possibly TRBD1 (6 bases). The V gene lost 5 bases and the J gene lost 10 bases, with 15 bases spanning the gap. This CDR3 spans 14 amino acids. CDR3 DNA: TGTGCCAGCAGTCAGGGGTATGGGGGCTCACCCCTCCACTTT. It is translated as CASSQGYGGSPLHF.

The J gene is TRBJ2-3, the V gene TRBV3-1; D gene unclear. The germline V gene encodes CDR1 LGHDT and CDR2 YNNKEL (reference sequence). V was clipped by 4 bases and J by 5 bases, with 10 bases between them. This CDR3 comprises 13 residues. CDR3 region: CASSRRTGDTQYF. In nucleotides, the CDR3 is TGTGCCAGCAGCCGCCGTACGGGAGATACGCAGTATTTT.

There are many counts of this clonotype. The rearrangement uses TRBV5-1 and TRBJ1-2; D remains ambiguous. The CDR3 sequence is 14 residues long. Germline V gives CDR1 SGHRS, CDR2 YFSETQ. V dropped 3 bases and J dropped 4 bases, with 13 bases sitting between them. This chain's CDR3 is CASSSDPEIYGYTF. The CDR3 DNA reads TGCGCCAGCAGCTCGGACCCGGAGATCTATGGCTACACCTTC.

V usage is TRBV5-1 and J usage is TRBJ2-5; D call uncertain. V dropped 2 bases and J dropped 1 base, with 9 bases sitting between them. Germline V gene data show CDR1 as SGHRS and CDR2 as YFSETQ. The CDR3 spans 14 residues. The DNA for the CDR3 is TGCGCCAGCAGCTTAATGCATCTCCAAGAGACCCAGTACTTC. Amino acids: CASSLMHLQETQYF.

A remark on this clonotype: One base away lies a much larger clone, so this may be a sequencing read error. The chain couples TRBV11-1 to TRBJ2-2; D gene uncertain. Germline V CDR1 and CDR2: SGHAT, FQDESV (reference sequence). CDR3 length equals 17 residues. The CDR3 DNA reads as TGTTCCAGCAGCCCCTCGACTTGGGCATCGAACACCGGGGAGCTGTTTTTT. As protein: CSSSPSTWASNTGELFF.

This clonotype occurred many times. The genes are TRBV7-2 and TRBJ2-7, with TRBD2 as a possible D gene (6 bases). The CDR3 covers 15 residues. Between the trimmed V and J ends, which lost 2 bases and 0 bases, there was a span of 11 bases. Germline V gene sequence: CDR1 SGHTA, CDR2 FQGNSA. CDR3 amino acids: CASSLYGGYSYEQYF. The CDR3, as DNA: TGTGCCAGCAGCTTATATGGGGGGTACTCCTACGAGCAGTACTTC. Full variable domain (remainder filled in from reference TRBV7-2 and TRBJ2-7): GAGVSQSPSNKVTEKGKDVELRCDPISGHTALYWYRQSLGQGLEFLIYFQGNSAPDKSGLPSDRFSAERTGGSVSTLTIQRTQQEDSAVYLCASSLYGGYSYEQYFGPGTRLTVT.

CDR3 loop: CASSGGEWNEAFF. The CDR3 region has the DNA TGCGCCAGCAGTGGAGGCGAGTGGAATGAAGCTTTCTTT. The chain recombines TRBV10-2 with TRBJ1-1; the D is unclear. Trimming removed 4 bases from V and 7 bases from J, with 13 bases in between. Germline CDR1 WSHSY, CDR2 SAAADI. This CDR3 region has 13 residues.

This clonotype was seen a handful of times. V usage is TRBV5-1 and J usage is TRBJ2-3; D ambiguous. The CDR3 extends over 14 amino acids. The V end was cut by 0 bases, the J end by 8 bases, with 13 bases between. Germline CDR1 is SGHRS and CDR2 is YFSETQ. The chain's CDR3 is CASSLDLSPGTQYF. Here the CDR3 DNA reads TGCGCCAGCAGCTTGGATCTTTCTCCGGGTACGCAGTATTTT.

This clonotype has ten or more counts. The V and J genes are TRBV6-2 or TRBV6-3 and TRBJ2-7, with TRBD2 identical over 12 bases. The ends lost 6 bases at V and 5 bases at J; junction bases unmatched: 8. The CDR3 has 15 amino acids. Germline V CDR1 and CDR2: MNHEY, SVGEGT. CDR3 sequence reads: CASSGLAGIFNEQYF. CDR3 coding DNA: TGTGCCAGCAGCGGACTAGCGGGAATATTTAACGAGCAGTACTTC.

The chain has TRBV12-3 or TRBV12-4 and TRBJ2-7; no definite D call. Trimming stripped 3 bases from V and 2 bases from J, with 8 bases between. The CDR3 loop spans 13 amino acids. The CDR3 protein is CASSLGVTYEQYF. Written as DNA, the CDR3 is TGTGCCAGCAGTTTGGGTGTAACCTACGAGCAGTACTTC.

In its sample, this clonotype was seen many times. The chain employs TRBV20-1 and TRBJ2-3, with D hard to call. The CDR3 spans 11 residues. Germline V gene lookup returns CDR1 DFQATT and CDR2 SNEGSKA (reference sequence). With 6 bases removed from V and 7 bases from J, the gap between germline ends came to 11 bases. The CDR3 spells CSATPGNTQYF. The CDR3 DNA sequence: TGCAGTGCGACCCCCGGAAATACGCAGTATTTT.

V is TRBV7-2 and J is TRBJ2-5, with 7 bases lining up with TRBD1. This CDR3 spans 14 amino acids. Trimming at V came to 2 bases and at J to 4 bases, leaving 4 bases not matched to a gene. The germline gives CDR1 SGHTA, CDR2 FQGNSA. CDR3 DNA: TGTGCCAGCAGCTTAAACGCAGGGGGAGAGACCCAGTACTTC. This encodes CASSLNAGGETQYF.

The rearrangement uses TRBV3-1 and TRBJ2-5, with D unclear. Germline assignment: CDR1 LGHDT and CDR2 YNNKEL (reference sequence). This CDR3 is built from 15 residues. Deletions cut 0 bases from V and 0 bases from J, with 8 bases between. This CDR3 reads CASSQDGRNQETQYF. The CDR3 DNA reads as TGTGCCAGCAGCCAAGATGGCCGCAACCAAGAGACCCAGTACTTC.

J is TRBJ2-7 and V is TRBV28, with D possibly being TRBD1 or TRBD2 (6 bases each). The germline V and J ends were trimmed by 5 bases and 4 bases, with 15 bases remaining between them. The CDR3 contains 14 residues. Germline CDR1 is MDHEN and CDR2 is SYDVKM. The CDR3 protein is CASSPLGGLYEQYF. The CDR3 DNA is TGTGCCAGCAGTCCTCTGGGGGGCTTGTACGAGCAGTACTTC.